These 3 T cell receptor beta chains were all obtained from the same sample, sequenced in a study of response to subunit inactivated influenza vaccine. TCRdb called the RT-PCR reads again in MiXCR, with one record for every CDR3 protein. The sample yields hundreds of thousands of distinct CDR3 sequences, less than 20% seen once. The input for sequencing was PBMCs from blood, taken about 13 days after vaccination. The source is a man aged 45-65 years who received an inactivated influenza vaccine.

The chain couples TRBV19 to TRBJ1-2, with D perhaps TRBD1 (5 bases). There are 13 residues in the CDR3. The germline V gene encodes CDR1 LNHDA and CDR2 SQIVND (reference sequence). V was trimmed by 10 bases and J by 3 bases, leaving 15 bases between them. CDR3 coding DNA: TGTGCCACCCGCTCCGGCAGGGACTATGGCTACACCTTC. It is translated as CATRSGRDYGYTF.

This clonotype was seen at least ten times. V is TRBV12-3 or TRBV12-4 and J is TRBJ1-5; D not resolved. This CDR3 contains 13 residues. V was cut by 4 bases and J by 2 bases, with 6 bases left in between. The CDR3 DNA sequence: TGTGCCAGCAGTTCCTCTGGCAATCAGCCCCAGCATTTT. Translated: CASSSSGNQPQHF.

The chain links TRBV6-5 to TRBJ1-6; TRBD1 agrees at 7 bases. Germline lookup yields CDR1 MNHEY and CDR2 SVGAGI. The CDR3 extends over 15 amino acids. With V trimmed by 2 bases and J by 9 bases, 7 bases remained unmatched. CDR3 DNA: TGTGCCAGCAGTTACACCCCAGGGGGAGGTTCACCCCTCCACTTT. Encoded protein: CASSYTPGGGSPLHF.